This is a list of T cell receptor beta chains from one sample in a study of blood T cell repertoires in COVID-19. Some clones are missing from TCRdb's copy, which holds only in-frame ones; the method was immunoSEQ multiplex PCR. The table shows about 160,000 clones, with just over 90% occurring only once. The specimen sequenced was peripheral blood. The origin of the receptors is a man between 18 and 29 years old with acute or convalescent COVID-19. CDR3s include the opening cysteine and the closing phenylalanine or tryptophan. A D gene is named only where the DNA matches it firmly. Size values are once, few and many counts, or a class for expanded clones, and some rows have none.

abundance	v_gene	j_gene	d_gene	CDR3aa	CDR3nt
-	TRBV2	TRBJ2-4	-	CASSGWADEQNIQYF	TGTGCCAGCAGTGGGTGGGCCGACGAGCAAAACATTCAGTACTTC
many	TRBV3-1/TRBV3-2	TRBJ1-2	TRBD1	CASSQGQGEYGYTF	TGTGCCAGCAGCCAAGGACAGGGAGAATATGGCTACACCTTC
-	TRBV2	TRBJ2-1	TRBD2	CASSEGGVNEQFF	TGTGCCAGCAGTGAGGGGGGGGTGAATGAGCAGTTCTTC
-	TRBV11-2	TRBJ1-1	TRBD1	CASSKDRDMNTEAFF	TGTGCCAGCAGCAAGGACAGGGATATGAACACTGAAGCTTTCTTT
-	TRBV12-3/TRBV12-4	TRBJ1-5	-	CASSRQGNQPQHF	TGTGCCAGCAGCCGACAGGGCAATCAGCCCCAGCATTTT
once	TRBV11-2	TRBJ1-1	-	CASSRGRNTEAFF	TGTGCCAGCAGCCGAGGGAGGAACACTGAAGCTTTCTTT
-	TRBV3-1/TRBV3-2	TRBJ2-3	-	CASSQSSGLGSSTQYF	TGTGCCAGCAGCCAATCTTCGGGACTTGGGTCAAGTACGCAGTATTTT
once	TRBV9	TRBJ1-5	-	CASSKDDGRAQPQHF	TGTGCCAGCAGCAAAGACGACGGGAGGGCTCAGCCCCAGCATTTT
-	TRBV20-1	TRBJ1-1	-	CSASPSYEAFF	TGCAGTGCTAGCCCCAGTTATGAAGCTTTCTTT
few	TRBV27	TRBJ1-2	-	CASSLTGNYGYTF	TGTGCCAGCAGCCTCACAGGGAACTATGGCTACACCTTC
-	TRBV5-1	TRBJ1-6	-	CASSLDYQLALHF	TGCGCCAGCAGCTTGGACTACCAATTGGCCCTCCACTTT
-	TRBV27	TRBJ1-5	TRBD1	CASSSQGYSNQPQHF	TGTGCCAGCAGTTCACAGGGGTATAGCAATCAGCCCCAGCATTTT
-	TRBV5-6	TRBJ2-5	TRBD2	CASSLGLAGFQETQYF	TGTGCCAGCAGCTTGGGACTAGCGGGATTCCAAGAGACCCAGTACTTC
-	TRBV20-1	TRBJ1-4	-	CSAYILEKLFF	TGCAGTGCTTATATACTTGAAAAACTGTTTTTT
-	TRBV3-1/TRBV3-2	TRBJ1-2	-	CASSPTVANYGYTF	TGTGCCAGCAGCCCCACGGTGGCTAACTATGGCTACACCTTC
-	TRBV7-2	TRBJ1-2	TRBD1	CASSVQGADTF	TGTGCCAGCAGCGTCCAGGGGGCAGACACCTTC
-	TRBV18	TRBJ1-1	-	CASSPRIQENTEAFF	TGTGCCAGCTCACCCCGAATACAGGAGAACACTGAAGCTTTCTTT
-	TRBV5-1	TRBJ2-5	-	CASSLGRTQETQYF	TGCGCCAGCAGCTTGGGCCGGACACAAGAGACCCAGTACTTC
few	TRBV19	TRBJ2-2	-	CASTVLANTGELFF	TGTGCCAGTACCGTCCTCGCGAACACCGGGGAGCTGTTTTTT
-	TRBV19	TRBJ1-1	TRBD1	CASSISGGLITEAFF	TGTGCCAGTAGTATCTCAGGGGGCCTTATCACTGAAGCTTTCTTT
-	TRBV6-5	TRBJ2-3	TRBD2	CASSLAGSADTQYF	TGTGCCAGCTCTTTAGCGGGATCGGCAGATACGCAGTATTTT
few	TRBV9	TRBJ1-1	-	CASSRQAQKNTEAFF	TGTGCCAGCAGCCGACAGGCACAGAAGAACACTGAAGCTTTCTTT
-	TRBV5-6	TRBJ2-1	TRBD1	CASSPTDRGNEQFF	TGTGCCAGCAGCCCAACCGACAGGGGCAATGAGCAGTTCTTC
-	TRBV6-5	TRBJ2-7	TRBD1	CASRDPNEGTDEQYF	TGTGCCAGCAGGGACCCCAACGAGGGGACAGACGAGCAGTACTTC
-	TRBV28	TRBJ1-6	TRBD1	CASSSNSGTGTSPLHF	TGTGCCAGCAGTTCGAATTCCGGGACAGGGACTTCACCCCTCCACTTT
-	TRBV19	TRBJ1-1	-	CASTPRFAGNTEAFF	TGTGCCAGTACCCCGAGGTTTGCGGGGAACACTGAAGCTTTCTTT
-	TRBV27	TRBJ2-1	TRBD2	CASNLSSKGGRRDNEQFF	TGTGCCAGCAATTTGAGCTCCAAGGGCGGGAGAAGGGACAATGAGCAGTTCTTC
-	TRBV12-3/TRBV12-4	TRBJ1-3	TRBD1	CATSRQGNTIYF	TGTGCCACCTCCAGACAGGGGAACACCATATATTTT
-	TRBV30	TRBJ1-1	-	CAWSVDSFTEAFF	TGTGCCTGGAGTGTGGACAGTTTCACTGAAGCTTTCTTT
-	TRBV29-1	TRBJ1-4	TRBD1	CSVEDRSREKLFF	TGCAGCGTTGAGGACAGGTCTAGGGAAAAACTGTTTTTT
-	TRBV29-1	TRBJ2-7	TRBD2	CSVGLAGPPEQYF	TGCAGCGTTGGGCTAGCGGGTCCCCCCGAGCAGTACTTC
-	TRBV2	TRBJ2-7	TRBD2	CASSERASGSNEQYF	TGTGCCAGCAGTGAAAGGGCTAGCGGGAGCAACGAGCAGTACTTC
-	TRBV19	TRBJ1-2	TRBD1	CASSIAGGGNYGYTF	TGTGCCAGTAGTATAGCAGGGGGCGGAAACTATGGCTACACCTTC
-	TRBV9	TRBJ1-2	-	CASSGYSGYTF	TGTGCCAGCAGCGGCTATTCTGGCTACACCTTC